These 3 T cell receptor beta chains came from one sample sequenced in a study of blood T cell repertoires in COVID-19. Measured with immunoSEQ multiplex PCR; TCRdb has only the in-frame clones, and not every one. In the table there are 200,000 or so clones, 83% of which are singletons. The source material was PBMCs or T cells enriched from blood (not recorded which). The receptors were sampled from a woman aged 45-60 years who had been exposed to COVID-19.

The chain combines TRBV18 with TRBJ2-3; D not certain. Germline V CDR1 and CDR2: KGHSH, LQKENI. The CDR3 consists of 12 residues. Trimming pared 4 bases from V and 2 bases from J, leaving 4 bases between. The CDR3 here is CASSRLTDTQYF. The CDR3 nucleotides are TGTGCCAGCTCACGACTCACAGATACGCAGTATTTT.

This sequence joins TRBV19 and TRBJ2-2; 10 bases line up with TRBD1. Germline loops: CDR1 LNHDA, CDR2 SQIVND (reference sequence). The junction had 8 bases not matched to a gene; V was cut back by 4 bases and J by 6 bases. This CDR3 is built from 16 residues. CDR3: CASSSRDRGSAGELFF. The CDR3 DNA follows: TGTGCCAGTAGTAGCCGGGACAGGGGATCCGCCGGGGAGCTGTTTTTT.

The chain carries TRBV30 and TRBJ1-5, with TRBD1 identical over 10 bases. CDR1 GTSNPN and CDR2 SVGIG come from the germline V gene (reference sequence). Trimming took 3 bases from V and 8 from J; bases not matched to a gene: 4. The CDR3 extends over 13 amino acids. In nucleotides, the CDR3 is TGTGCCTGGAGCGGACAGGGGGTAGAGCCCCAGCATTTT. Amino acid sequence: CAWSGQGVEPQHF.